The following is a TCR beta chain sequence with its context. Its binding antigen is unknown. The record has no base qualities; no much larger clone is one base away. Enrolling through a virtual design, the prospective study's participants ranged in age from roughly 18 to 89 years and lived across around 25 United States geographic areas. In the prospective study, cohorts were assigned on the basis of participant-reported clinical history obtained from a screening survey and a study questionnaire. Recovered participants in ImmuneRACE Cohort 3 were defined by two consecutive negative NP/OP PCR tests, clearance by a healthcare professional, or resolution of symptoms. Mobile phlebotomists in the prospective study collected whole blood, serum and a nasopharyngeal or oropharyngeal swab from every participant. Additional blood draws and questionnaires over an approximately 2-month period could optionally be provided by prospective study participants. Blood samples from the prospective study were shipped frozen or at room temperature prior to DNA extraction.

Its CDR3 holds 14 amino acids, cysteine through phenylalanine. Here the CDR3 DNA is all that survives: 42 bases in frame from base 1. The germline V gene (reference sequence) sets CDR1 to SEHNR and CDR2 to FQNEAQ. Trimming leaves V shorter by 4 bases and J shorter by 3 bases, with the junction holding 3 bases beyond the gene matches. The immunoSEQ Assay, a bias-controlled multiplex PCR, was used to amplify TCRbeta CDR3 regions from genomic DNA. For the original study's pipeline: Within the assay, amplification of reference gene primers was used to estimate how many nucleated cells each sample contained. To quantify the absolute abundance of each unique TCRbeta CDR3 rearrangement, sequence reads were collapsed and filtered. For each sample, productive Simpson clonality was calculated as the square root of Simpson's diversity index over productive rearrangements. TCRdb limited this immuneACCESS table to in-frame rearrangements with V and J called. A share of clones is missing; checked studies link under half to unresolved V genes, and the rest is unexplained. V and J calls and clone size follow that table, whereas D and trimming were derived from the DNA. The sample contains 200,000 to 250,000 clones, 80% to 85% of them found a single time. The ten largest clones represent approximately 6.5% of the sample.

These data originate in a study of blood T cell repertoires in COVID-19 (dated by TCRdb to 2018 to 2020). Background for the entire study: Collaborator samples came from the United States, Italy and Spain and covered acute and convalescent phases of COVID-19. Deeply sampled blood TCRbeta repertoires from subjects exposed to, actively infected with, or recovered from COVID-19 were included in the dataset. The samples were drawn from two sources: the first 160 participants of the ongoing ImmuneRACE study, and over 1,000 subjects contributed by 6 global collaborators. The material from the prospective study consisted of cDNA or gDNA derived from T cells, B-cell-depleted T cells, or PBMCs. A freely available public database, intended as a resource for researchers studying the immune response to SARS-CoV-2, is where the repertoires were released. Where HLA class I and class II types were available, the types were taken from metadata supplied by the sample provider, not from assay-based typing. The sample metadata nearly always contained a de-identified subject ID, COVID-19 status, age in years and sex. Paper-wide results and their limitations: The amount of clinical and demographic metadata varied by source and participant and was provided uncurated.

The TCR was taken from a woman aged 40 to 55 who had recovered from COVID-19. The sequenced sample was PBMCs or T cells enriched from blood (not recorded which). The chain is made from TRBV7-9 and TRBJ2-7, with 10 bases in between that match TRBD1. The sequence in DNA is TGTGCCAGCAGCTCACGGACAGGGGGCTACGAGCAGTACTTC. Its protein product is CASSSRTGGYEQYF.